The clone carrying this T cell receptor (beta chain) was seen many times. Among the patients, aged 18 to 65, hyperthyroidism was newly diagnosed and had lasted under 2 months. In making diagnoses, clinical symptoms, serum thyroxine and TRAb, thyroid ultrasound and orbital computed tomography were all used. Amplification yielded TCR beta CDR3 regions, with RNA transcripts as the source. The TCR CDR3 first-round RT-PCR relied on the HTBI primer set. A single record per CDR3 protein comes from TCRdb applying MiXCR to the multiplex PCR reads. The sample has about 400,000 distinct CDR3 sequences, 13% seen once; the top ten hold 9.2%. The data derive from a study of T cells in Graves' hyperthyroidism and ophthalmopathy. CDR1 is MNHEY, CDR2 SVGEGT, per germline. CDR3 length: 15 amino acids. V lost 2 bases to trimming and J lost 3 bases, with 11 bases between them.

The chain uses TRBV6-2 or TRBV6-3 and TRBJ1-5; no clear D. Sequences were obtained from blood. The sequence was obtained from a woman aged 18-30 years with Graves' hyperthyroidism. DNA of the CDR3: TGTGCCAGCAGTTACGGCCGCAGAAACAATCAGCCCCAGCATTTT. Encoded protein: CASSYGRRNNQPQHF.